This T cell receptor beta chain emerged from a study of tumor-infiltrating lymphocytes in primary liver carcinoma. The source material, about 20-30 mg of unsorted bulk tissue, was used to co-extract RNA and DNA. Patients' primary liver carcinoma was surgically resected. Sampling of each tumor involved five separate regions. Study-level findings and limits: Roughly 8-25% of top clones, and no more, occurred in all five tumor regions.

The V gene's germline CDR1 is SQVTM and CDR2 ANQGSEA. The CDR3 covers 16 residues. V shed 2 bases, J shed 6 bases, and the junction held 14 bases outside the gene matches. In this sample, this clonotype turned up many times. Its antigen is currently unknown. TCR beta cDNA was prepared out of around 460 ng total RNA by means of a constant-region primer. What produced the TCR beta libraries was three nested multiplex PCR rounds using slightly modified ARM-PCR. The first two PCR rounds used TRBV1-TRBV30 primers with a Cbeta primer, approximately 9 cycles each. TCRdb called the multiplex PCR reads again in MiXCR, with one record for every CDR3 protein. Counted here are 80,000 or so distinct CDR3 sequences, 71% occurring once; the ten biggest clones make up approximately 13%.

Specimen: liver tumor tissue from sampling region 4. Stated subset: tumor region T4, right-lateral pole. The chain combines TRBV29-1 with TRBJ1-2; TRBD1 aligns across 8 bases. The receptor comes from a woman in her sixties or seventies with primary liver carcinoma and hepatitis B virus infection. The CDR3 loop is CSVEYAGQGSGNGYTF. The CDR3 DNA sequence: TGCAGCGTTGAATATGCCGGACAGGGCAGTGGTAATGGCTACACCTTC.